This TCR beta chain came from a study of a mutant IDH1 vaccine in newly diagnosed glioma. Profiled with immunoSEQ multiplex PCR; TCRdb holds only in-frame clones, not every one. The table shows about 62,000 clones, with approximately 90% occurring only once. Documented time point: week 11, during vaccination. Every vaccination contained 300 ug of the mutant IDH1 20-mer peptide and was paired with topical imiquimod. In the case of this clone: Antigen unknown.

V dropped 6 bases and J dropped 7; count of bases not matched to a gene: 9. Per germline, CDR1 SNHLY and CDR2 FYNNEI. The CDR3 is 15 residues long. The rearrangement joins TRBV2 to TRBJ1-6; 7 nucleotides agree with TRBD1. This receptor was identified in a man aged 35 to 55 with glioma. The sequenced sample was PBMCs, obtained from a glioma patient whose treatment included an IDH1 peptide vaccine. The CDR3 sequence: CASSGTGVQNSPLHF. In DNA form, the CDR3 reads TGTGCCAGCAGCGGAACAGGGGTACAGAATTCACCCCTCCACTTT.